The present entry profiles one TCR beta chain with its context. Its antigen is unidentified. Sequencing used immunoSEQ v3. Using immunoSEQ multiplex PCR, the repertoire was profiled, and TCRdb retains in-frame clones only, with some absent. The data hold approximately 87,000 clones, with 50% to 70% observed a single time. Time point denoted: pre-treatment sample, taken before nivolumab and TIL therapy. Most excised metastases sampled were pleural nodules or supraclavicular lymph nodes. This sample was included in a study of TIL therapy for anti-PD-1-resistant metastatic lung cancer. Study-wide background: Median patient age was nearly 55, ranging about 38-75 years. Tumors carried a median about 1.5 non-synonymous mutations per megabase.

Overall study results and limits: Compared with baseline intratumoral T cells, expanded TIL cultures were more clonal and less diverse (about 6% vs 30%). The cohort had more treatment-naive, never-smoker and oncogene-addicted patients than typical.

CDR1 MDHEN and CDR2 SYDVKM come from the germline V gene. V dropped 2 bases and J dropped 7 bases, with 12 bases sitting between them. This CDR3 has 14 amino acids. Here the sequenced sample was tumor tissue, taken at baseline. The receptor was isolated from a person aged 25-85 years with non-small cell lung cancer. The chain recombines TRBV28 with TRBJ2-1, with D uncertain. This CDR3 is CASSLRTHRNEQFF. The CDR3 coding sequence is TGTGCCAGCAGTTTAAGGACCCACCGAAATGAGCAGTTCTTC. The full variable domain, completed using reference TRBV28 and TRBJ2-1, is DVKVTQSSRYLVKRTGEKVFLECVQDMDHENMFWYRQDPGLGLRLIYFSYDVKMKEKGDIPEGYSVSREKKERFSLILESASTNQTSMYLCASSLRTHRNEQFFGPGTRLTVL.